This passage covers 30 T cell receptor beta chains from one sample sequenced in a study of T cells in Graves' hyperthyroidism and ophthalmopathy (dated by TCRdb to between 2018 and 2020). The library came from multiplex PCR. Sequencing relied on an Illumina HiSeq 2000. The TCR beta CDR3 regions were amplified from RNA transcripts. For the first round of RT-PCR on the TCR CDR3, the HTBI primer set was used together with the Qiagen OneStep RT-PCR kit. TCRdb's own reprocessing of the public reads used fastp at Q25 and MiXCR and kept productive beta chains. Entries are consolidated by CDR3 protein sequence, retaining the most common genes and DNA. Here the sample has hundreds of thousands of distinct CDR3 sequences; 14% occur a single time. The ten largest clones add up to about 15% of the sample. The sequenced material came from blood. These receptors came from a woman in her thirties or forties with Graves' hyperthyroidism.

This clonotype was detected many times. The chain employs TRBV5-1 and TRBJ2-1; 8 nucleotides align to TRBD2. Germline trimming cut 2 bases from V and 2 bases from J; bases unmatched to any gene: 6. The length of the CDR3 is 16 residues. Germline assignment: CDR1 SGHRS and CDR2 YFSETQ. CDR3 bases: TGCGCCAGCAGCTTCCGAGCGGGAGACCCCTACAATGAGCAGTTCTTC. Encoded protein: CASSFRAGDPYNEQFF.

The CDR3 region has the DNA TGTGCCAGCAGCTTAAATCTGGACGGAAACTACGAGCAGTACTTC. Translation gives CASSLNLDGNYEQYF. The chain links TRBV7-9 to TRBJ2-7; D remains unclear. V shed 2 bases and J shed 3 bases, with 14 bases lying between them. The CDR3 spans 15 residues. The germline V gene has CDR1 SEHNR and CDR2 FQNEAQ (reference sequence). The complete variable domain, with remaining parts taken from reference TRBV7-9 and TRBJ2-7, reads DTGVSQNPRHKITKRGQNVTFRCDPISEHNRLYWYRQTLGQGPEFLTYFQNEAQLEKSRLLSDRFSAERPKGSFSTLEIQRTEQGDSAMYLCASSLNLDGNYEQYFGPGTRLTVT.

This clonotype was seen many times. This chain links TRBV20-1 with TRBJ2-7, with 9 bases identical to TRBD2. The CDR3 totals 14 residues. Germline-derived CDR1 and CDR2 are DFQATT and SNEGSKA (reference sequence). Germline trimming cut 3 bases from V and 5 bases from J; bases unmatched to any gene: 8. DNA of the CDR3: TGCAGTGCTAGGCGGGGGGGAATAGGAAACGAGCAGTACTTC. Residues: CSARRGGIGNEQYF.

This clonotype has at least ten counts. The V gene is TRBV5-1, the J gene TRBJ1-1; the D is unclear. Trimming stripped 4 bases from V and 7 bases from J, with 17 bases between. Per germline, CDR1 SGHRS and CDR2 YFSETQ. This CDR3 is 14 amino acids long. The CDR3 here is CASSIGNGLSEAFF. In nucleotides, the CDR3 is TGCGCCAGCAGCATTGGTAATGGATTGAGTGAAGCTTTCTTT. The whole variable domain, filled in from reference TRBV5-1 and TRBJ1-1, reads KAGVTQTPRYLIKTRGQQVTLSCSPISGHRSVSWYQQTPGQGLQFLFEYFSETQRNKGNFPGRFSGRQFSNSRSEMNVSTLELGDSALYLCASSIGNGLSEAFFGQGTRLTVV.

The CDR3 bases are TGTGCCAGCAGCCCCCGGTTGGCGGAGGGCGAGCAGTACTTC. Translating gives CASSPRLAEGEQYF. The rearrangement links TRBV11-2 to TRBJ2-7, with D perhaps matching TRBD2 (6 bases). This CDR3 is 14 amino acids long. The germline gives CDR1 SGHAT, CDR2 FQNNGV. Trimming took off 5 bases at V and 6 bases at J, with 17 bases between the two ends.

This clonotype was detected many times. The gene calls are TRBV29-1 and TRBJ2-7, with TRBD1 matching over 9 bases. Germline CDR1 is SQVTM and CDR2 is ANQGSEA. V lost 6 bases to trimming and J lost 1 base; unmatched junction nucleotides: 4. The CDR3 length is 13 residues. CDR3 sequence: CSVRTGESYEQYF. CDR3 coding DNA: TGCAGCGTGAGGACAGGGGAATCCTACGAGCAGTACTTC.

This clonotype was recorded many times. A read error may produce the germline difference seen at one junction end. The V gene is TRBV19, the J gene TRBJ1-1; D may be TRBD1 (5 bases). Germline V gives CDR1 LNHDA, CDR2 SQIVND (reference sequence). This CDR3 contains 14 residues. The CDR3 sequence: CASSIGGLNTEAFF. CDR3 in DNA: TGTGCCAGCAGTATCGGGGGGTTGAACACTGAAGCTTTCTTT.

This rearrangement joins TRBV7-2 to TRBJ2-1; 10 bases are a match to TRBD2. Germline values: CDR1 SGHTA, CDR2 FQGNSA. This CDR3 is 16 amino acids long. After removal of 7 bases from V and 9 bases from J, the junction contained 15 bases not matched to a gene. CDR3 residues: CASTSRALAGVGEQFF. CDR3 nucleotides: TGTGCCAGCACCTCCCGTGCCCTAGCGGGAGTAGGTGAGCAGTTCTTC.

The chain carries TRBV4-2 and TRBJ1-5; a possible D gene is TRBD1 (5 bases). V shed 0 bases and J shed 5 bases, with 14 bases lying between them. CDR3 length equals 16 residues. Looked up from germline, CDR1 is LGHNA and CDR2 is YNFKEQ. The CDR3 bases are TGTGCCAGCAGCCAAGAGTTTTCAGGGTTGCATCAGCCCCAGCATTTT. This sequence encodes CASSQEFSGLHQPQHF.

The table lists this clonotype with many counts. The chain links TRBV27 to TRBJ2-1; TRBD2 matches 7 bases. Germline assignment: CDR1 MNHEY and CDR2 SMNVEV (reference sequence). After removal of 6 bases from V and 4 bases from J, the junction contained 12 bases not matched to a gene. The CDR3 runs 16 residues. The CDR3 DNA reads as TGTGCCAGCAGCCCTTCCGCGGGAGTAGGGTACAATGAGCAGTTCTTC. This sequence encodes CASSPSAGVGYNEQFF.

At least ten counts were recorded for this clonotype. V gene TRBV11-2 combines with J gene TRBJ2-7; TRBD1 matches 8 bases. The germline CDR1 and CDR2 sequences are SGHAT and FQNNGV. V lost 6 bases, J lost 2 bases, and 6 bases stayed unmatched. This CDR3 is built from 14 residues. For the CDR3, the DNA is TGTGCCAGCAGTTTCTCGGACAGGGCCTACGAGCAGTACTTC. Protein: CASSFSDRAYEQYF. Full variable domain (outside the CDR3, taken from reference TRBV11-2 and TRBJ2-7): EAGVAQSPRYKIIEKRQSVAFWCNPISGHATLYWYQQILGQGPKLLIQFQNNGVVDDSQLPKDRFSAERLKGVDSTLKIQPAKLEDSAVYLCASSFSDRAYEQYFGPGTRLTVT.

In this sample, this clonotype turned up many times. The CDR3 reads CASSQESQNYGYTF. The DNA of the CDR3 is TGTGCCAGCAGCCAAGAGTCCCAGAACTATGGCTACACCTTC. The chain employs TRBV3-1 and TRBJ1-2, with D unclear. CDR1 LGHDT and CDR2 YNNKEL come from the germline V gene (reference sequence). The CDR3 sequence is 14 residues long. Trimming cost V 0 bases and J 2 bases, with 7 bases left between them.

Ten or more counts support this clonotype. The V call is TRBV28, the J call TRBJ1-2, with D possibly matching TRBD1 (5 bases). CDR3 length equals 17 residues. CDR1 is MDHEN and CDR2 is SYDVKM in the germline V gene. V dropped 2 bases and J dropped 2 bases, with 18 bases sitting between them. In DNA, the CDR3 is TGTGCCAGCAGTTTAGGAGGAGGGGAATACTACAACTATGGCTACACCTTC. Translation: CASSLGGGEYYNYGYTF.

This clonotype was seen repeatedly, ten times or more. This chain links TRBV7-8 with TRBJ2-1; D is ambiguous. The CDR3 loop spans 17 amino acids. Germline lookup yields CDR1 SGHVS and CDR2 FQNEAQ. Trimming pared 3 bases from V and 8 bases from J, leaving 23 bases between. Here the CDR3 reads CASSFDRSPTPLHEQFF. The CDR3 bases are TGTGCCAGCAGCTTCGACCGGTCTCCTACCCCCCTCCATGAGCAGTTCTTC.

Many counts were recorded for this clonotype. This chain joins TRBV18 and TRBJ2-5, with 7 positions matching TRBD1. The ends lost 5 bases at V and 5 bases at J; junction bases unmatched: 5. CDR3 length: 13 amino acids. Germline V lookup: CDR1 KGHSH, CDR2 LQKENI. CDR3 amino acids: CASSSQGLETQYF. The CDR3 bases are TGTGCCAGCTCATCACAGGGGTTGGAGACCCAGTACTTC.

This clonotype was counted ten times or more. The chain carries TRBV29-1 and TRBJ2-3; D is uncertain. V lost 1 base, J lost 3 bases, and 14 bases lay in between. Germline loops: CDR1 SQVTM, CDR2 ANQGSEA. This CDR3 has 15 residues. In nucleotides, the CDR3 is TGCAGCGTTGAAGGGCCGGGTTCGGCGACAGATACGCAGTATTTT. Protein sequence: CSVEGPGSATDTQYF.

The V gene is TRBV29-1, the J gene TRBJ2-4; weak D call: TRBD2 (6 bases). CDR3 length: 12 residues. Germline CDR1 and CDR2: SQVTM and ANQGSEA. V was clipped by 5 bases and J by 3 bases, with 8 bases between them. CDR3 nucleotide sequence: TGCAGCGTTCGGGGGAGCAAAAACATTCAGTACTTC. Translating gives CSVRGSKNIQYF.

This sequence joins TRBV12-3 or TRBV12-4 and TRBJ2-7; TRBD2 is a possible D gene (5 bases). The CDR3 consists of 11 residues. Between the trimmed V and J ends, which lost 8 bases and 4 bases, there was a span of 9 bases. The CDR3 DNA reads TGTGCCAGCCGGGGAGTATACGAGCAGTACTTC. It codes for CASRGVYEQYF.

This clonotype was seen ten or more times. The CDR3 DNA reads as TGTGCCAGCAGTCCCGGACAAGTAGATACGCAGTATTTT. Its protein is CASSPGQVDTQYF. The chain employs TRBV28 and TRBJ2-3; D might be TRBD1 (5 bases). Germline lookup yields CDR1 MDHEN and CDR2 SYDVKM. This CDR3 has 13 amino acids. V gave up 5 bases and J gave up 5 bases, with 11 bases separating them.

The chain combines TRBV20-1 with TRBJ1-2; 8 nucleotides line up with TRBD1. Germline lookup yields CDR1 DFQATT and CDR2 SNEGSKA (reference sequence). This CDR3 region has 13 residues. With 4 bases clipped from V and 8 bases from J, the junction kept 9 bases outside the gene matches. This CDR3 is CSAKTGGGGGYTF. DNA for the CDR3: TGCAGTGCTAAAACAGGGGGTGGGGGAGGCTACACCTTC.

This chain connects TRBV6-6 to TRBJ1-2; D call uncertain. The CDR3 extends over 18 amino acids. Germline CDR1 MNHNY, CDR2 SVGAGI (reference sequence). The germline V and J ends were trimmed by 0 bases and 0 bases, with 17 bases remaining between them. The CDR3 loop is CASSYSNIWGAANYGYTF. Written as DNA, the CDR3 is TGTGCCAGCAGTTACTCGAATATATGGGGAGCAGCTAACTATGGCTACACCTTC.

This chain connects TRBV28 to TRBJ1-1; D unresolved. Germline CDR1 is MDHEN and CDR2 is SYDVKM. The CDR3 length is 14 residues. V lost 6 bases, J lost 1 base, and 12 bases lay in between. CDR3 region: CASRWLQRNTEAFF. CDR3 bases: TGTGCCAGCAGATGGCTCCAGCGGAACACTGAAGCTTTCTTT.

This clonotype was counted many times. The V call is TRBV6-1, the J call TRBJ2-1; 10 nucleotides align to TRBD2. V shed 3 bases, J shed 8 bases, and the junction held 7 bases outside the gene matches. The CDR3 is made up of 15 amino acids. Germline V gene data show CDR1 as MNHNS and CDR2 as SASEGT. The CDR3 loop is CASSEVAGGGDEQFF. For the CDR3, the DNA is TGTGCCAGCAGTGAGGTAGCGGGAGGAGGTGATGAGCAGTTCTTC.

The sample holds a few counts of this clonotype. The gene calls are TRBV7-2 and TRBJ1-6; tentative D call: TRBD1 (5 bases). CDR1 SGHTA and CDR2 FQGNSA come from the germline V gene. Trimming shortened V by 1 base and J by 5 bases, and 6 bases separated the two germline ends. CDR3 length: 14 amino acids. The CDR3 DNA is TGTGCCAGCAGCTTAGTAGGGGATAATTCACCCCTCCACTTT. This gives the protein CASSLVGDNSPLHF.

This clonotype was detected many times. The CDR3: CASSDDASGSYEQYF. The CDR3 coding sequence is TGTGCCAGCAGCGACGACGCTAGCGGGTCCTACGAGCAGTACTTC. The gene calls are TRBV12-3 or TRBV12-4 and TRBJ2-7; 8 bases fit TRBD2. The length of the CDR3 is 15 residues. Trimming at V came to 6 bases and at J to 1 base, leaving 8 bases not matched to a gene.

This clonotype was counted once. The chain combines TRBV11-2 with TRBJ2-3; the match to TRBD1 covers 10 bases. This CDR3 has 16 amino acids. V shed 7 bases, J shed 1 base, and the junction held 8 bases outside the gene matches. Germline V lookup: CDR1 SGHAT, CDR2 FQNNGV. As DNA, the CDR3 is TGTGCCAGCAACTTGCGGGGGACAGGGGGCACAGATACGCAGTATTTT. The encoded protein is CASNLRGTGGTDTQYF.

This clonotype turned up a few times. Relative to the germline gene, one junction end is altered; a read error may explain this. The J gene is TRBJ1-4, the V gene TRBV13; no reliable D call. There are 13 residues in the CDR3. The germline CDR1 and CDR2 sequences are PRHDT and FYEKMQ (reference sequence). DNA for the CDR3: TGTGCCAACAGCTTGAGAGGTGGGGAAAAACTGTTTTTT. As protein: CANSLRGGEKLFF.

In this sample, this clonotype turned up a few times. The chain is built from TRBV20-1 and TRBJ2-3; 13 bases line up with TRBD2. Trimming took 0 bases from V and 4 from J; bases not matched to a gene: 7. This CDR3 has 17 residues. Per germline, CDR1 DFQATT and CDR2 SNEGSKA (reference sequence). Here the CDR3 reads CSARDLRTSGSPDTQYF. The CDR3 DNA sequence: TGCAGTGCTAGAGATCTAAGGACTAGCGGGAGCCCAGATACGCAGTATTTT.

The table lists this clonotype with a few counts. The rearrangement joins TRBV7-3 to TRBJ2-6; D is ambiguous. The CDR3 is 14 residues long. In germline, CDR1 is SGHTA, CDR2 FQGTGA. The V and J ends lost 7 bases and 0 bases respectively, with 7 bases between them. CDR3 sequence reads: CASTHSSGANVLTF. DNA of the CDR3: TGTGCCAGCACCCACAGCTCTGGGGCCAACGTCCTGACTTTC. Full variable domain (outside the CDR3, taken from reference TRBV7-3 and TRBJ2-6): GAGVSQTPSNKVTEKGKYVELRCDPISGHTALYWYRQSLGQGPEFLIYFQGTGAADDSGLPNDRFFAVRPEGSVSTLKIQRTERGDSAVYLCASTHSSGANVLTFGAGSRLTVL.

This clonotype was observed a few times. The rearrangement links TRBV3-1 to TRBJ2-6, with 7 bases that match TRBD1. V dropped 6 bases and J dropped 0; count of bases not matched to a gene: 11. Germline V gives CDR1 LGHDT, CDR2 YNNKEL (reference sequence). This CDR3 has 18 amino acids. CDR3 residues: CASSPLPGQSSGANVLTF. CDR3 bases: TGTGCCAGCAGTCCCTTGCCGGGACAGAGCTCTGGGGCCAACGTCCTGACTTTC.